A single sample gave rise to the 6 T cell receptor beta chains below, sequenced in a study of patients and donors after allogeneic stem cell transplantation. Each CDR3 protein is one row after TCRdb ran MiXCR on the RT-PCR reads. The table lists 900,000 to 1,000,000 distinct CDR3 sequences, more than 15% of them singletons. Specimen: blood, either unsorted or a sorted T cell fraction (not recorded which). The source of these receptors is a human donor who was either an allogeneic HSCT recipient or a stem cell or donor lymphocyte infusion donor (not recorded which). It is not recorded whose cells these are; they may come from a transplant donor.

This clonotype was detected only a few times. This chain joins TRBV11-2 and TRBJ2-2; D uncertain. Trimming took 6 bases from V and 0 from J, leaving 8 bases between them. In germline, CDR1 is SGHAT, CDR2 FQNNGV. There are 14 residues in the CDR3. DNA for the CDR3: TGTGCCAGCAGGCAGTTCGCGAACACCGGGGAGCTGTTTTTT. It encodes CASRQFANTGELFF.

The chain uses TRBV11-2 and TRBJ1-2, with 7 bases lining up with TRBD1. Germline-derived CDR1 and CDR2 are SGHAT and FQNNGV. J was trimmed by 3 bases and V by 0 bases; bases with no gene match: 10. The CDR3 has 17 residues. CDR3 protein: CASSLDQRGRGHYGYTF. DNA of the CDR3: TGTGCCAGCAGCTTAGATCAGAGGGGGCGAGGGCACTATGGCTACACCTTC.

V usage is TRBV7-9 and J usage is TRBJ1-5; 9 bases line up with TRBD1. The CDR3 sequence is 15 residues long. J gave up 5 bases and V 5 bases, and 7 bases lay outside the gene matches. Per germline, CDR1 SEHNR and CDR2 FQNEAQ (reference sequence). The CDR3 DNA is TGTGCCAGCAGCCTGAACAGGGGGCAGGATCAGCCCCAGCATTTT. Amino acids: CASSLNRGQDQPQHF.

The CDR3 reads CASSASLGIGNEQFF. The CDR3 nucleotides read TGTGCCAGCAGCGCCTCACTAGGGATTGGGAATGAGCAGTTCTTC. The chain uses TRBV5-5 and TRBJ2-1, with D tentatively TRBD2 (5 bases). With 4 bases removed from V and 7 bases from J, the gap between germline ends came to 18 bases. This CDR3 has 15 amino acids. Germline V CDR1 and CDR2: SGHKS, YYEKEE (reference sequence).

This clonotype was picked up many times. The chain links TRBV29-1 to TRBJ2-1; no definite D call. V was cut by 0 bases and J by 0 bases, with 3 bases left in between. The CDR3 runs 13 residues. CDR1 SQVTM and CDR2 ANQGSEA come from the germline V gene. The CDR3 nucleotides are TGCAGCGTTGAAGAGAGCTCCTACAATGAGCAGTTCTTC. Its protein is CSVEESSYNEQFF.

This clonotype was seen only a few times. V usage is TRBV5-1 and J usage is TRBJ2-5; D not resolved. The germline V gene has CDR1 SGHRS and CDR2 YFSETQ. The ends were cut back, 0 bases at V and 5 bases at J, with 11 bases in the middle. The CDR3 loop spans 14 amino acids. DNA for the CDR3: TGCGCCAGCAGCTTGGCCGTAGCCCCGGAGACCCAGTACTTC. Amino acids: CASSLAVAPETQYF.